Here is one TCR beta chain with its context. The antigen remains unidentified. It was second doses at about 4 or about 12 weeks that were pooled. This CDR3 contains 14 residues. The V and J ends lost 5 bases and 4 bases, in that order; junction bases with no gene match: 6. The germline V gene has CDR1 MNHEY and CDR2 SMNVEV (reference sequence). This entry is derived from a study of T cell responses to AZD1222 COVID-19 vaccine. Study results and caveats: Targets within unmutated variant regions were reportedly found for nearly half of spike-specific TCRs. At baseline, just a handful of AZD1222 recipients tested seropositive. Spike as a whole was targeted by vaccine-associated CD4 TCRs, dominant at 160-218 and 743-854.

The method was immunoSEQ multiplex PCR; TCRdb's version includes in-frame clones alone and lacks a portion of them. The sample carries 130,000 or so clones, 70% to 90% recorded once. This sequence was found in an adult who received the AZD1222 COVID-19 vaccine. This chain uses TRBV27 with TRBJ1-2; 8 positions agree with TRBD1. This specimen consisted of peripheral blood, obtained 28 days after the second AZD1222 dose. CDR3 protein: CASSPNRGSYGYTF. CDR3 sequence (DNA): TGTGCCAGCAGTCCAAACAGGGGGAGCTATGGCTACACCTTC.